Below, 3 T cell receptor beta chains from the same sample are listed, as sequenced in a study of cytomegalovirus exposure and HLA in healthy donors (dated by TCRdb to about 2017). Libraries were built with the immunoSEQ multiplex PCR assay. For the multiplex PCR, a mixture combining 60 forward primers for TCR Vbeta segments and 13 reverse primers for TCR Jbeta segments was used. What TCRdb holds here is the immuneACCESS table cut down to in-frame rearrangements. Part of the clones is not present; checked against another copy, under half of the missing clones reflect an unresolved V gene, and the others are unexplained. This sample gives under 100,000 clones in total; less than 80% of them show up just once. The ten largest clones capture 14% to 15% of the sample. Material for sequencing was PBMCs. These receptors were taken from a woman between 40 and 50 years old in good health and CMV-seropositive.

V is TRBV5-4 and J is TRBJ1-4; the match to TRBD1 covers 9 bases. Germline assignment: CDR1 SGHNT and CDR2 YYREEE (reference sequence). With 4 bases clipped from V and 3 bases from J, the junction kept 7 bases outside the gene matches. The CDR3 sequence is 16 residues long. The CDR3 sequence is CASSENRGLSNEKLFF. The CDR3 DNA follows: TGTGCCAGCAGCGAAAACAGGGGGCTCTCTAATGAAAAACTGTTTTTT.

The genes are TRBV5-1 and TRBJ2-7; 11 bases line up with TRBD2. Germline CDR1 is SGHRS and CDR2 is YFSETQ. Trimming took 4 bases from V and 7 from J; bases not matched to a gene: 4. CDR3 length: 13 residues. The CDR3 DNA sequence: TGCGCCAGCAGCCCACTAGCGGGAGTGGAGCAGTACTTC. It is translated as CASSPLAGVEQYF.

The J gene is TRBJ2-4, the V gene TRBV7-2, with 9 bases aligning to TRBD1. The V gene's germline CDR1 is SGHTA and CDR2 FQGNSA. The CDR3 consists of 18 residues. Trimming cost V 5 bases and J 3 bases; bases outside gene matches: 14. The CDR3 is CASSPRARQGVDKNIQYF. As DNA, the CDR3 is TGTGCCAGCAGCCCACGCGCACGACAGGGGGTGGACAAAAACATTCAGTACTTC.